Below, one T cell receptor beta chain is given with its context. In the authors' methods: Amplification with reference gene primers provided the estimates of nucleated cell counts. Sequencing was performed with immunoSEQ multiplex PCR; in TCRdb, only in-frame clones are kept and a portion is missing. V and J calls and clone size are given by that table; D and trimming were obtained from the DNA. The table shows more than 45,000 clones, with roughly nine tenths occurring only once. The entry originates in a study of blood T cell repertoires in COVID-19. About the research overall: Some COVID-19 samples were acute and others convalescent; all came from the United States, Italy and Spain. PBMCs, B-cell-depleted T cells, or T cells provided the cDNA or gDNA that made up the material.

CDR3 length: 13 amino acids. V lost 7 bases, J lost 3 bases, and 8 bases stayed unmatched. CDR1 and CDR2 (germline): SQVTM, ANQGSEA. This chain uses TRBV29-1 with TRBJ1-1, with 7 positions matching TRBD1. The sample comprised peripheral blood. The source of this sequence is a man in his sixties or seventies with acute or convalescent COVID-19. CDR3 nucleotide sequence: TGCAGCGGGCAGGGGGACCCGTACACTGAAGCTTTCTTT. It encodes CSGQGDPYTEAFF. The variable domain in full, completed from reference TRBV29-1 and TRBJ1-1, reads SAVISQKPSRDICQRGTSLTIQCQVDSQVTMMFWYRQQPGQSLTLIATANQGSEATYESGFVIDKFPISRPNLTFSTLTVSNMSPEDSSIYLCSGQGDPYTEAFFGQGTRLTVV.